This passage covers 2 T cell receptor beta chains from one sample sequenced in a study of blood T cells in healthy people across ages. Combining a sample-barcoded 5' primer with a J-beta primer mix, a second PCR ran for about 7 to 11 cycles. Using its own MiXCR run on the 5' RACE reads, TCRdb lists one record per CDR3 protein. The profile covers about 1.4 million distinct CDR3 sequences, with around 55% appearing a single time and under 8.5% taken by the ten largest. The material sequenced was blood. All receptors derive from a man between 18 and 35 years old in good health.

The chain has TRBV5-6 and TRBJ2-7; 8 bases align to TRBD1. The J call is doubtful: the DNA matches TRBJ2-5 better. This CDR3 contains 15 residues. The germline gives CDR1 SGHDT, CDR2 YYEEEE. In DNA, the CDR3 is TGTGCCAGCAGCGTCGGACAGGGAGTGGCGGAGACCCAGTACTTC. Translated, it gives CASSVGQGVAETQYF.

The chain employs TRBV9 and TRBJ1-2; D unresolved. The CDR3 runs to 13 residues. Germline-derived CDR1 and CDR2 are SGDLS and YYNGEE. The V gene lost 4 bases and the J gene lost 9 bases, with 16 bases spanning the gap. CDR3 DNA: TGTGCCAGCAGCCCCAGCCTCGATTGGCGCTACACCTTC. It yields the protein CASSPSLDWRYTF.